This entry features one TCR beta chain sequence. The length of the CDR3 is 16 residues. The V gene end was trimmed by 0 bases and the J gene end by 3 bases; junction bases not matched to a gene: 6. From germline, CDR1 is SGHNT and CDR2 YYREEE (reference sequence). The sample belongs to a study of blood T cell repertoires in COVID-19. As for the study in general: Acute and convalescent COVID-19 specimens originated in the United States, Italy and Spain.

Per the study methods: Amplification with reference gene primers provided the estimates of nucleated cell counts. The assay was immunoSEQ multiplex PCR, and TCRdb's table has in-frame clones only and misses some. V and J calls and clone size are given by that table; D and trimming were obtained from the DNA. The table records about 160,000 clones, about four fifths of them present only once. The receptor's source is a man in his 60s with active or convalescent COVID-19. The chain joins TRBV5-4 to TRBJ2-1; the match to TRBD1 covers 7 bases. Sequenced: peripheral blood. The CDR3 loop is CASSLDQGGLYNEQFF. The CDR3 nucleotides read TGTGCCAGCAGCTTGGACCAAGGGGGCCTCTACAATGAGCAGTTCTTC.